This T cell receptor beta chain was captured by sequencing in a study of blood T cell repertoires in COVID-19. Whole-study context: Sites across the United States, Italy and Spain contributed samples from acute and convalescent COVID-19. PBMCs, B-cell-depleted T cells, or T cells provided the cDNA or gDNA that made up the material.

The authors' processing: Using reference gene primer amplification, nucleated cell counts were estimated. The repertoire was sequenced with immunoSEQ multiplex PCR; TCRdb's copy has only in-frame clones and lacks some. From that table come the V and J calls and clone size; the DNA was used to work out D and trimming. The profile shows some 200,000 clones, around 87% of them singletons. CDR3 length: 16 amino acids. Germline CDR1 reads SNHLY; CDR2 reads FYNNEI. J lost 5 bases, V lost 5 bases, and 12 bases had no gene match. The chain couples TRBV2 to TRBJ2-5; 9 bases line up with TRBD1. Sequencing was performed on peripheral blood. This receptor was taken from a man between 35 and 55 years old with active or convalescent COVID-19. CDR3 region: CASSPAGQGVRETQYF. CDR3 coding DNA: TGTGCCAGCAGTCCAGCGGGACAGGGTGTTCGGGAGACCCAGTACTTC. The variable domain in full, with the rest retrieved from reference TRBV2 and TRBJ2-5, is EPEVTQTPSHQVTQMGQEVILRCVPISNHLYFYWYRQILGQKVEFLVSFYNNEISEKSEIFDDQFSVERPDGSNFTLKIRSTKLEDSAMYFCASSPAGQGVRETQYFGPGTRLLVL.